This T cell receptor beta chain was profiled in a study of cytomegalovirus exposure and HLA in healthy donors. Overall study: Earlier results showed roughly 120 million unique TCR beta sequences derived from approximately 170 million T cells.

Trimming took 7 bases from V and 4 from J, leaving 10 bases between them. This CDR3 is built from 12 residues. CDR1 and CDR2 (germline): SNHLY, FYNNEI. PCR primers comprised 60 Vbeta and 13 Jbeta primers. Profiled with immunoSEQ multiplex PCR; TCRdb holds only in-frame clones, not every one. The repertoire holds fewer than 200,000 clones, with 65% to 85% as singletons. The chain links TRBV2 to TRBJ1-2; a weak D match, TRBD1 (5 bases). Sequencing input: PBMCs. This receptor was taken from a woman younger than 35 in good health and CMV-seronegative. CDR3 residues: CASTGFGYGYTF. CDR3 coding DNA: TGTGCCAGCACAGGGTTCGGCTATGGCTACACCTTC.